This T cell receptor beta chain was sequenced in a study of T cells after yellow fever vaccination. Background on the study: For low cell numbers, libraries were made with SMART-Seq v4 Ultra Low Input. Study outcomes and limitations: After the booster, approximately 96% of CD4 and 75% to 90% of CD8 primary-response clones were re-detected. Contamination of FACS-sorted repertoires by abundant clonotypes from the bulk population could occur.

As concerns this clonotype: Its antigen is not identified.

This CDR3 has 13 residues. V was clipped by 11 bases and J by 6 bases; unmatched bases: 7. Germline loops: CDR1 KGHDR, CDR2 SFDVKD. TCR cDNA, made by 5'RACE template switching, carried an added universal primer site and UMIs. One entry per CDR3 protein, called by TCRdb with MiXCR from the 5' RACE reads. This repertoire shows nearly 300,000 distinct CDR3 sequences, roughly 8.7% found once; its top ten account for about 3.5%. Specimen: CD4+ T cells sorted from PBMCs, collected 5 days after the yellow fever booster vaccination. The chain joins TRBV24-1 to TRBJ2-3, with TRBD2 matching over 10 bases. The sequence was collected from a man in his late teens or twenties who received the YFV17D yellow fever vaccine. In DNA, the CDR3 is TGTGCCATCCAGCGGGGGGGGGAGGATACGCAGTATTTT. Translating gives CAIQRGGEDTQYF.